The following is a T cell receptor (beta chain) sequence with its context. No antigen is known for it. This entry comes from a study of T cell repertoires in cytomegalovirus infection. Broader study findings: Dominating the ex vivo response were TCR beta clonotypes that were CMV-specific and HLA-C-restricted.

Germline lookup yields CDR1 SGHVS and CDR2 FQNEAQ. The ends lost 4 bases at V and 3 bases at J; junction bases unmatched: 6. The CDR3 runs to 16 residues. TCRdb redid the calling of the reads with MiXCR, one entry per CDR3 protein. The table has 200,000 or so distinct CDR3 sequences, around 40% seen once. The origin of this receptor is a human donor in good health (CMV status not recorded). Some clones in this sample may be carry-over from other donors' samples. Specimen: CD8+ T cells from cultured PBMCs, collected from culture after CMV antigen stimulation. The chain is built from TRBV7-8 and TRBJ1-3; 10 nucleotides line up with TRBD1. The CDR3 sequence is CASSYRDRGFGNTIYF. CDR3 coding DNA: TGTGCCAGCAGCTATAGGGACAGGGGTTTTGGAAACACCATATATTTT.